This record looks at one T cell receptor beta chain sequence and its context. Graves' hyperthyroidism showing no ophthalmopathy progression within 18 months was considered stable. Fresh peripheral blood, about 9.3 ml, yielded the PBMCs. CDR3 length: 16 residues. Germline CDR1 reads LGHDT; CDR2 reads YNNKEL (reference sequence). V was cut by 7 bases and J by 10 bases, with 26 bases left in between. This sample stems from a study of T cells in Graves' hyperthyroidism and ophthalmopathy. Across the whole study: Peripheral blood was acquired at first diagnosis, ahead of any therapy whatsoever.

It was RNA transcripts that yielded the amplified TCR beta CDR3 regions. The primer set for the first-round RT-PCR of the TCR CDR3 was HTBI. From the multiplex PCR reads, TCRdb called clonotypes with MiXCR, one entry per CDR3 protein. The table lists 650,000 to 750,000 distinct CDR3 sequences, 14% of them singletons. The sequencing input was blood. This receptor was obtained from a woman in her late teens or twenties with Graves' hyperthyroidism. The chain is built from TRBV3-1 and TRBJ2-1, with D maybe TRBD2 (6 bases). This chain's CDR3 is CASTRELALKGSEQFF. In nucleotides, the CDR3 is TGTGCCAGCACCCGAGAGCTAGCGCTTAAAGGCTCCGAGCAGTTCTTC.